This entry lists 29 T cell receptor beta chains sequenced from one sample in a study of cytomegalovirus exposure and HLA in healthy donors. The PCR employed 60 Vbeta primers together with 13 Jbeta primers. Data came from immunoSEQ multiplex PCR; TCRdb stores just in-frame clones and leaves some out. The table includes about 180,000 clones, around 77% detected once. Sequencing input: PBMCs. All receptors come from a man between 60 and 75 years old in good health and CMV-seronegative.

The V gene is TRBV6-5, the J gene TRBJ2-7; D may be TRBD2 (6 bases). The CDR3 consists of 14 residues. V was trimmed by 4 bases and J by 6 bases, leaving 16 bases between them. The germline V gene encodes CDR1 MNHEY and CDR2 SVGAGI. The CDR3 coding sequence is TGTGCCAGCAGTTCCCACCCCAAGGGAGGCGAGCAGTACTTC. Its translation is CASSSHPKGGEQYF.

The CDR3 here is CASRVQGKSSPLHF. The CDR3 DNA reads as TGTGCCAGCAGGGTACAGGGTAAAAGTTCACCCCTCCACTTT. V and J are TRBV6-6 and TRBJ1-6; D might be TRBD1 (6 bases). CDR3 length: 14 amino acids. Germline values: CDR1 MNHNY, CDR2 SVGAGI (reference sequence). Trimming cost V 6 bases and J 9 bases, with 15 bases left between them.

This rearrangement joins TRBV19 to TRBJ1-2; 7 bases fit TRBD1. The germline gives CDR1 LNHDA, CDR2 SQIVND (reference sequence). This CDR3 spans 20 amino acids. V trimming: 3 bases; J trimming: 1 base; junction bases outside the gene matches: 20. In DNA, the CDR3 is TGTGCCAGTAGTATGGGAGTTGTGGGGACAGCCTCCGCCAATAACTATGGCTACACCTTC. Translated, it gives CASSMGVVGTASANNYGYTF.

Here the CDR3 DNA reads TGTGCCAGCTCACTCGACAGATACAATGAGCAGTTCTTC. Translating it yields CASSLDRYNEQFF. The V and J genes are TRBV18 and TRBJ2-1; maybe TRBD1 (5 bases). The V and J ends lost 4 bases and 4 bases respectively, with 8 bases between them. The V gene's germline CDR1 is KGHSH and CDR2 LQKENI. CDR3 length: 13 residues.

This rearrangement joins TRBV30 to TRBJ1-1; no clear D. Germline V gene data show CDR1 as GTSNPN and CDR2 as SVGIG (reference sequence). V was shortened by 1 base and J by 8 bases, with 11 bases between the two germline ends. The length of the CDR3 is 12 residues. The CDR3 sequence: CAWSGERAEAFF. The CDR3, as DNA: TGTGCCTGGAGTGGCGAGAGGGCGGAAGCTTTCTTT.

This chain uses TRBV15 with TRBJ1-2; D perhaps matches TRBD1 (5 bases). Looked up from germline, CDR1 is LNHNV and CDR2 is YYDKDF (reference sequence). The CDR3 totals 15 residues. The ends were cut back, 0 bases at V and 6 bases at J, with 14 bases in the middle. The CDR3 sequence is CATSRDGGTADGYTF. The DNA of the CDR3 is TGTGCCACCAGCAGAGATGGGGGGACGGCGGATGGCTACACCTTC. Complete variable domain (other parts from reference TRBV15 and TRBJ1-2): DAMVIQNPRYQVTQFGKPVTLSCSQTLNHNVMYWYQQKSSQAPKLLFHYYDKDFNNEADTPDNFQSRRPNTSFCFLDIRSPGLGDTAMYLCATSRDGGTADGYTFGSGTRLTVV.

This clone occurred a few times. J is TRBJ2-5 and V is TRBV5-4, with 10 bases matching TRBD1. The CDR3 covers 17 residues. From germline, CDR1 is SGHNT and CDR2 YYREEE (reference sequence). Trimming at V came to 3 bases and at J to 0 bases, leaving 8 bases not matched to a gene. CDR3 sequence: CASSYMDRGTYQETQYF. In DNA form, the CDR3 reads TGTGCCAGCAGCTATATGGACAGGGGGACGTACCAAGAGACCCAGTACTTC.

The chain has TRBV11-2 and TRBJ2-7; D possibly corresponds to TRBD1 (6 bases). The germline CDR1 and CDR2 sequences are SGHAT and FQNNGV. V lost 4 bases and J 3 bases, leaving 7 bases between the germline ends. The CDR3 covers 12 residues. The CDR3 DNA reads TGTGCCAGCAGCTCACAGGGCTACGAGCAGTACTTC. Amino acid sequence: CASSSQGYEQYF.

The chain couples TRBV6-5 to TRBJ2-7, with TRBD1 matching over 9 bases. Germline V gene lookup returns CDR1 MNHEY and CDR2 SVGAGI. J lost 3 bases, V lost 7 bases, and 4 bases had no gene match. The CDR3 is 13 amino acids. CDR3 region: CASNRQGVYEQYF. CDR3 DNA: TGTGCCAGCAACCGACAGGGGGTCTACGAGCAGTACTTC.

This clone was seen a handful of times. The V call is TRBV7-3, the J call TRBJ2-3; D is undetermined. The germline gives CDR1 SGHTA, CDR2 FQGTGA. The CDR3 totals 15 residues. V was pared by 2 bases and J by 6 bases, with 15 bases between. CDR3 in amino acids: CASSLGLASYDTQYF. As DNA, the CDR3 is TGTGCCAGCAGCTTAGGGTTAGCATCGTACGATACGCAGTATTTT. The full variable domain, completed using reference TRBV7-3 and TRBJ2-3, is GAGVSQTPSNKVTEKGKYVELRCDPISGHTALYWYRQSLGQGPEFLIYFQGTGAADDSGLPNDRFFAVRPEGSVSTLKIQRTERGDSAVYLCASSLGLASYDTQYFGPGTRLTVL.

The J gene is TRBJ2-2, the V gene TRBV29-1, with 9 nucleotides matching TRBD2. This CDR3 region has 15 residues. V lost 5 bases, J lost 8 bases, and 12 bases stayed unmatched. CDR1 is SQVTM, CDR2 ANQGSEA, per germline. The CDR3 reads CSVSHVAGVGGELFF. The CDR3 DNA follows: TGCAGCGTTTCCCATGTAGCGGGAGTAGGAGGGGAGCTGTTTTTT.

The chain combines TRBV4-3 with TRBJ1-5; D remains ambiguous. The CDR3 runs 15 residues. CDR1 and CDR2 (germline): LGHNA, YSLEER. Between the trimmed V and J ends, which lost 0 bases and 6 bases, there was a span of 12 bases. The CDR3 is CASSQEYGVGQPQHF. The DNA for the CDR3 is TGCGCCAGCAGCCAAGAGTACGGGGTAGGTCAGCCCCAGCATTTT.

V usage is TRBV2 and J usage is TRBJ2-7; no firm D call. V dropped 10 bases and J dropped 6 bases, with 16 bases sitting between them. The germline V gene encodes CDR1 SNHLY and CDR2 FYNNEI. This CDR3 comprises 12 residues. In DNA, the CDR3 is TGTGCCATCGCCGGGTCCCCGGGCGAGCAGTACTTC. It specifies CAIAGSPGEQYF.

The chain has TRBV28 and TRBJ1-3; D ambiguous. The V gene's germline CDR1 is MDHEN and CDR2 SYDVKM. There are 15 residues in the CDR3. Between the trimmed V and J ends, which lost 2 bases and 0 bases, there was a span of 8 bases. CDR3 sequence reads: CASSLGHLSGNTIYF. The CDR3 DNA follows: TGTGCCAGCAGTTTAGGGCACCTCTCTGGAAACACCATATATTTT.

The J gene is TRBJ2-6, the V gene TRBV28; D remains ambiguous. Germline CDR1 is MDHEN and CDR2 is SYDVKM. V lost 6 bases, J lost 0 bases, and 12 bases lay in between. CDR3 length: 16 residues. The chain's CDR3 is CASSLPLSSGANVLTF. The CDR3 region has the DNA TGTGCCAGCAGCCTCCCACTGAGCTCTGGGGCCAACGTCCTGACTTTC.

The rearrangement uses TRBV7-3 and TRBJ2-1; D possibly corresponds to TRBD2 (5 bases). Germline V lookup: CDR1 SGHTA, CDR2 FQGTGA. The V and J ends lost 1 base and 8 bases respectively, with 12 bases between them. The CDR3 sequence is 14 residues long. The CDR3 spells CASSLMAVEDEQFF. CDR3 DNA: TGTGCCAGCAGCTTAATGGCCGTGGAGGATGAGCAGTTCTTC. Together with reference TRBV7-3 and TRBJ2-1, the CDR3 gives the full variable domain: GAGVSQTPSNKVTEKGKYVELRCDPISGHTALYWYRQSLGQGPEFLIYFQGTGAADDSGLPNDRFFAVRPEGSVSTLKIQRTERGDSAVYLCASSLMAVEDEQFFGPGTRLTVL.

This CDR3 reads CASSSFPAIGDYGYTF. The CDR3 DNA is TGCGCCAGCAGCTCGTTTCCCGCCATCGGGGACTATGGCTACACCTTC. The genes are TRBV5-1 and TRBJ1-2; D gene ambiguous. The CDR3 totals 16 residues. V was clipped by 3 bases and J by 3 bases, with 18 bases between them. Germline CDR1 SGHRS, CDR2 YFSETQ.

V is TRBV7-8 and J is TRBJ1-2, with 10 bases identical to TRBD1. V was clipped by 6 bases and J by 8 bases; unmatched bases: 12. This CDR3 is 15 amino acids long. Germline values: CDR1 SGHVS, CDR2 FQNEAQ. The CDR3 DNA reads TGTGCCAGCAGACCTCGACAGGGGGCGGTAGTCGGCTACACCTTC. This gives the protein CASRPRQGAVVGYTF.

The rearrangement links TRBV2 to TRBJ1-2, with no clear D. The CDR3 covers 14 residues. Trimming removed 7 bases at V and 2 bases at J, with 14 bases between. In germline, CDR1 is SNHLY, CDR2 FYNNEI. Here the CDR3 reads CASTYPGANYGYTF. CDR3 nucleotide sequence: TGTGCCAGCACCTACCCGGGAGCCAACTATGGCTACACCTTC.

This clone turned up a few times. The genes are TRBV5-1 and TRBJ1-1; TRBD1 matches 8 bases. Trimming took 3 bases from V and 4 from J; bases not matched to a gene: 11. The CDR3 is made up of 16 amino acids. The germline V gene encodes CDR1 SGHRS and CDR2 YFSETQ. CDR3 bases: TGCGCCAGCAGCTCAGGACAGGGAATCGTGAGCACTGAAGCTTTCTTT. It encodes CASSSGQGIVSTEAFF.

This clone was seen once. The CDR3 sequence: CASSQERSYGYTF. CDR3 bases: TGCGCCAGCAGCCAAGAGCGGAGCTATGGCTACACCTTC. The V and J genes are TRBV4-1 and TRBJ1-2, with no clear D. Trimming cost V 0 bases and J 4 bases, with 6 bases left between them. Germline V gives CDR1 MGHRA, CDR2 YSYEKL. This CDR3 region has 13 residues.

This chain links TRBV5-4 with TRBJ1-2; D is possibly TRBD1 (6 bases). V shed 1 base and J shed 1 base, with 8 bases lying between them. The CDR3 sequence is 14 residues long. Germline V CDR1 and CDR2: SGHNT, YYREEE (reference sequence). DNA of the CDR3: TGTGCCAGCAGCTTGTTACAGGGTAACTATGGCTACACCTTC. It yields the protein CASSLLQGNYGYTF.

The rearrangement uses TRBV19 and TRBJ1-2; 9 positions match TRBD1. Germline values: CDR1 LNHDA, CDR2 SQIVND (reference sequence). This CDR3 has 15 residues. The V and J ends lost 7 bases and 5 bases, in that order; junction bases with no gene match: 11. The CDR3 sequence is CASTPNPGTGYGYTF. The CDR3, as DNA: TGTGCCAGTACCCCCAACCCCGGGACAGGGTATGGCTACACCTTC.

The chain has TRBV29-1 and TRBJ1-1; possible D gene TRBD1, 5 bases. The CDR3 sequence is 12 residues long. V was pared by 6 bases and J by 1 base, with 9 bases between. Germline-derived CDR1 and CDR2 are SQVTM and ANQGSEA. The CDR3 is CSVGRGNTEAFF. Written as DNA, the CDR3 is TGCAGCGTAGGAAGGGGGAACACTGAAGCTTTCTTT.

The chain recombines TRBV28 with TRBJ1-2; tentatively, D is TRBD1 (6 bases). Germline V gene data show CDR1 as MDHEN and CDR2 as SYDVKM. V lost 2 bases and J 4 bases, leaving 11 bases between the germline ends. The CDR3 contains 14 residues. In nucleotides, the CDR3 is TGTGCCAGCAGTTTAGGGGACAAGGTCTATGGCTACACCTTC. Residues: CASSLGDKVYGYTF.

This clone has ten or more counts. This chain uses TRBV25-1 with TRBJ1-2; 10 bases map to TRBD1. Germline CDR1 and CDR2: MGHDK and SYGVNS. The CDR3 is 14 amino acids. J lost 10 bases, V lost 3 bases, and 8 bases had no gene match. The CDR3 DNA reads TGTGCCAGCAGTGATCGGGACAGGGGTTTGGTCTACACCTTC. Protein sequence: CASSDRDRGLVYTF.

This chain connects TRBV28 to TRBJ1-5, with D hard to call. The V and J ends lost 7 bases and 0 bases respectively, with 7 bases between them. The CDR3 has 13 amino acids. CDR1 is MDHEN and CDR2 is SYDVKM in the germline V gene. The CDR3 DNA is TGTGCCAGCACAGGCCTTAGCAATCAGCCCCAGCATTTT. Translated: CASTGLSNQPQHF.

The chain combines TRBV19 with TRBJ1-1, with 7 nucleotides matching TRBD1. This CDR3 is built from 18 residues. The germline V gene has CDR1 LNHDA and CDR2 SQIVND (reference sequence). The J segment lost 3 bases and the V segment lost 7 bases, leaving 20 bases of the junction unmatched. The CDR3 here is CASTRLLQGKVADTEAFF. In DNA form, the CDR3 reads TGTGCCAGTACCCGGCTGCTACAGGGGAAAGTCGCGGACACTGAAGCTTTCTTT.

The rearrangement links TRBV9 to TRBJ2-7; possibly TRBD2 for D (5 bases). CDR3 length: 15 amino acids. The V gene's germline CDR1 is SGDLS and CDR2 YYNGEE. V lost 0 bases and J lost 0, with 10 bases in between. The CDR3 DNA reads as TGTGCCAGCAGCGTAGAAAGCGGTCTCTCCTACGAGCAGTACTTC. Protein sequence: CASSVESGLSYEQYF.